This T cell receptor beta chain was obtained from a study of shared clonotypes between healthy human individuals. Study conclusions and caveats: Clonotypes shared by all four donors outscored non-shared clonotypes in generation probability.

Note on this clone: Its antigen is undetermined.

Each cell subset's genomic DNA was divided evenly among several immunoSEQ plates. This table comes from immunoSEQ multiplex PCR, and its TCRdb copy is limited to in-frame clones, with some not included. The table includes some 2.3 million clones, 90% to 95% detected once. This CDR3 has 15 residues. Germline V gives CDR1 SGHVS, CDR2 FNYEAQ. The V gene end was trimmed by 5 bases and the J gene end by 0 bases; junction bases not matched to a gene: 4. Material for sequencing was naive CD4+ T cells from PBMCs. This sample's subset: CD45RA+ positively selected. The chain recombines TRBV7-6 with TRBJ1-1, with TRBD1 identical over 9 bases. The sequence was collected from a man aged 18 to 30 in good health. Some clones in this sample may be carry-over from other donors' samples. The CDR3 is CASSPRTGVNTEAFF. The CDR3 nucleotides read TGTGCCAGCAGCCCTCGGACAGGGGTGAACACTGAAGCTTTCTTT. The full variable domain, in which reference TRBV7-6 and TRBJ1-1 provide the parts outside the CDR3, is GAGVSQSPRYKVTKRGQDVALRCDPISGHVSLYWYRQALGQGPEFLTYFNYEAQQDKSGLPNDRFSAERPEGSISTLTIQRTEQRDSAMYRCASSPRTGVNTEAFFGQGTRLTVV.